This is a list of T cell receptor beta chains from one sample in a study of beta chain features in type 1 diabetes. Measured with immunoSEQ multiplex PCR; TCRdb has only the in-frame clones, and not every one. The sample carries about 350,000 clones, around a fifth recorded once. Sequenced material: naive CD4+ T cells from blood. The receptors originated from a woman aged 18-35 years in good health. Both conserved end residues are part of each CDR3. The D gene is left open where the match is weak. The size entry is marked missing in some rows and otherwise reads once, few, many or a size class.

few,TRBV30,TRBJ1-5,TRBD1,CATSQGAGQPQHF,TGTGCCACAAGTCAGGGGGCGGGTCAGCCCCAGCATTTT
.,TRBV5-6,TRBJ2-5,.,CASSRDTQETQYF,TGTGCCAGCAGTCGGGACACCCAAGAGACCCAGTACTTC
.,TRBV5-4,TRBJ2-1,.,CASSASWSSYNEQFF,TGTGCCAGCAGCGCTAGCTGGAGCTCCTACAATGAGCAGTTCTTC
few,TRBV2,TRBJ2-5,.,CASRRAEGRETQYF,TGTGCCAGCAGGCGAGCGGAGGGCCGAGAGACCCAGTACTTC
.,TRBV4-1,TRBJ1-1,.,CASSRPDSQNTEAFF,TGCGCCAGCAGCCGTCCCGACAGCCAGAACACTGAAGCTTTCTTT
.,TRBV27,TRBJ1-2,.,CASSLGPSNYGYTF,TGTGCCAGCAGTTTAGGCCCTTCTAACTATGGCTACACCTTC
.,TRBV6-1,TRBJ2-4,.,CASSEAGVGNIQYF,TGTGCCAGCAGTGAAGCGGGAGTCGGAAACATTCAGTACTTC
few,TRBV15,TRBJ2-6,TRBD1,CATSLGQGGSGANVLTF,TGTGCCACCAGCCTCGGACAGGGTGGGTCTGGGGCCAACGTCCTGACTTTC
.,TRBV7-9,TRBJ2-7,.,CASSLVLSYEQYF,TGTGCCAGCAGCTTAGTGTTATCGTACGAGCAGTACTTC
few,TRBV7-2,TRBJ2-3,TRBD2,CAAASGVTDTQYF,TGTGCCGCAGCTAGCGGGGTCACAGATACGCAGTATTTT
few,TRBV2,TRBJ2-5,.,CAVKETQYF,TGTGCCGTTAAAGAGACCCAGTACTTC
.,TRBV18,TRBJ2-7,TRBD2,CASSPSLAGVEYEQYF,TGTGCCAGCTCACCGTCCCTAGCGGGAGTAGAGTACGAGCAGTACTTC
.,TRBV6-5,TRBJ1-5,.,CASSSLASSNQPQHF,TGTGCCAGCAGTTCCCTAGCTAGTAGCAATCAGCCCCAGCATTTT
.,TRBV5-1,TRBJ2-2,TRBD2,CASSLAGNTGELFF,TGCGCCAGCAGCCTAGCGGGGAACACCGGGGAGCTGTTTTTT
few,TRBV25-1,TRBJ2-3,TRBD1,CASSDARGLTDTQYF,TGTGCCAGCAGTGATGCCAGGGGGCTGACAGATACGCAGTATTTT
few,TRBV30,TRBJ1-2,TRBD1,CAWTPGQGAGYTF,TGTGCCTGGACTCCGGGACAGGGGGCTGGCTACACCTTC
.,TRBV2,TRBJ2-5,TRBD2,CASSGSGRETQYF,TGTGCCAGCAGTGGGAGCGGGAGAGAGACCCAGTACTTC
few,TRBV9,TRBJ2-5,.,CASSVGDGRGETQYF,TGTGCCAGCAGCGTAGGGGACGGTAGGGGGGAGACCCAGTACTTC
once,TRBV27,TRBJ2-7,TRBD2,CASSKGLAASYEQYF,TGTGCCAGCAGCAAAGGACTAGCGGCATCCTACGAGCAGTACTTC
few,TRBV5-4,TRBJ2-2,TRBD1,CASSLRQGRGTGELFF,TGTGCCAGCAGCCTACGACAGGGGCGGGGTACCGGGGAGCTGTTTTTT
.,TRBV13,TRBJ2-1,.,CASSKTYEQFF,TGTGCCAGCAGCAAAACTTATGAGCAGTTCTTC
few,TRBV5-5,TRBJ1-1,.,CASSPVIGWDTEAFF,TGTGCCAGCAGCCCAGTAATCGGGTGGGACACTGAAGCTTTCTTT
.,TRBV7-9,TRBJ2-6,TRBD1,CASSPHRQGAPGANVLTF,TGTGCCAGCAGCCCGCACCGACAGGGGGCGCCTGGGGCCAACGTCCTGACTTTC
few,TRBV29-1,TRBJ1-2,TRBD1,CSVETGGNYGYTF,TGCAGCGTTGAGACAGGGGGTAACTATGGCTACACCTTC
.,TRBV19,TRBJ2-1,.,CASSMAADLYNEQFF,TGTGCCAGTAGTATGGCCGCGGATCTATACAATGAGCAGTTCTTC
.,TRBV7-2,TRBJ2-3,TRBD1,CASSRQGTDTQYF,TGTGCCAGCAGCCGACAGGGGACAGATACGCAGTATTTT
.,TRBV30,TRBJ2-7,.,CAWNRGYEQYF,TGTGCCTGGAACCGAGGCTACGAGCAGTACTTC
.,TRBV5-4,TRBJ1-5,TRBD1,CASSLDRGQDQPQHF,TGTGCCAGCAGCTTAGACAGGGGGCAGGATCAGCCCCAGCATTTT